This TCR beta chain was retrieved from a study of cytomegalovirus exposure and HLA in healthy donors. Points on this clone: Its antigen is as yet unknown.

The study's findings and limits: V- and J-gene trimming in TCR beta was tied to a missense DCLRE1C variant by an analysis performed later.

In nominal health when sampled, donors likely had unrecorded immune exposures nonetheless. The PCR made use of 60 Vbeta and 13 Jbeta primers. The protocol was immunoSEQ multiplex PCR, while the TCRdb copy is restricted to in-frame clones and leaves out a portion. The repertoire holds about 200,000 clones, with roughly 85% as singletons. Deletions cut 0 bases from V and 7 bases from J, with 12 bases between. The CDR3 is 14 residues long. Looked up from germline, CDR1 is LGHNA and CDR2 is YSLEER. This chain connects TRBV4-3 to TRBJ1-2; perhaps TRBD1 as D (5 bases). This sequence originates from a man between 18 and 29 years old in good health and CMV-seronegative. Sequenced sample: PBMCs. CDR3 nucleotide sequence: TGCGCCAGCAGCCAAGAGGAAAGGGGCAGTGGCTACACCTTC. It translates to CASSQEERGSGYTF.